Reported below is one T cell receptor beta chain. The antigen remains unidentified. This clone may be a read error of a much larger clone one base away. The study amplified TCR beta CDR3 regions using RNA transcripts. After a first-round RT-PCR with HTBI primers, a second-round multiplex PCR was run. TCRdb re-called the multiplex PCR reads with MiXCR, one entry per CDR3 protein. This table holds about 380,000 distinct CDR3 sequences, just over 15% found once. The CDR3 consists of 15 residues. CDR1 is MNHNS and CDR2 is SASEGT in the germline V gene. The data were obtained in a study of Graves' ophthalmopathy and Graves' hyperthyroidism. Turning to the study itself: The collection of peripheral blood took place at initial diagnosis, before any treatment.

General study points: The blood repertoire also included most expanded thyroid clonotypes above 0.001 frequency.

The source of this sequence is a woman aged 18-29 years with stable Graves' hyperthyroidism. J is TRBJ1-6 and V is TRBV6-1; tentatively, D is TRBD1 (6 bases). The source material was peripheral blood. The CDR3 sequence is CASRTGRGAESHLHF. For the CDR3, the DNA is TGTGCCAGCAGAACCGGTCGGGGGGCTGAATCACACCTCCACTTT.